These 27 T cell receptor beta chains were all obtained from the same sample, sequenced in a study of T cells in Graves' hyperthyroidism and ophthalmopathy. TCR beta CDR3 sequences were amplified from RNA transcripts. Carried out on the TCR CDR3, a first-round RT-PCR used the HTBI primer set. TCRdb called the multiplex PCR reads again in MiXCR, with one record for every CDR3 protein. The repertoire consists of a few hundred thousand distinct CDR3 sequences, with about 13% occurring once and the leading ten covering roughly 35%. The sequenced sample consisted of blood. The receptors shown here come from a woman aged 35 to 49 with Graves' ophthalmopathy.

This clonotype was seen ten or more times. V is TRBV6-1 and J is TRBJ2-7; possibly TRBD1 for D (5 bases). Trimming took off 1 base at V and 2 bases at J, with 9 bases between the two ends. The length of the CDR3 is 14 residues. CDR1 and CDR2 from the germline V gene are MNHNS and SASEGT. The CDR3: CASSEGGRAYEQYF. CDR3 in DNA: TGTGCCAGCAGTGAAGGCGGCAGGGCCTACGAGCAGTACTTC.

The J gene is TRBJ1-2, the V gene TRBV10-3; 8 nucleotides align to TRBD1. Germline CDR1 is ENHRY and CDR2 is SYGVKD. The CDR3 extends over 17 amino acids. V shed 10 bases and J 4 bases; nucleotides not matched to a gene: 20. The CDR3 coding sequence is TGTGCCACGATGATGGAGCCACAGACAGGGGAAGGCTATGGCTACACCTTC. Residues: CATMMEPQTGEGYGYTF.

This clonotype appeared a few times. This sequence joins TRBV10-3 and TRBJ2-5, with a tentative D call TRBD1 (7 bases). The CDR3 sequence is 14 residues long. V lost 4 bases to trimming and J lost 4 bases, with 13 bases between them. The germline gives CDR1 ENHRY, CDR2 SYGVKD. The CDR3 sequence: CAISGGDRGETQYF. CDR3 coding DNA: TGTGCCATCAGTGGGGGGGACAGAGGAGAGACCCAGTACTTC.

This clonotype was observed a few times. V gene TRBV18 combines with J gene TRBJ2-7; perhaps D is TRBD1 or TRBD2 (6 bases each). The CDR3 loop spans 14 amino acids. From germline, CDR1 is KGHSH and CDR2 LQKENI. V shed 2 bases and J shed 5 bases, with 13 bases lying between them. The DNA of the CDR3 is TGTGCCAGCTCACCAAACAGGGAGGACCACGAGCAGTACTTC. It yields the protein CASSPNREDHEQYF. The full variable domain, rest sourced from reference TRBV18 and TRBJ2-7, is NAGVMQNPRHLVRRRGQEARLRCSPMKGHSHVYWYRQLPEEGLKFMVYLQKENIIDESGMPKERFSAEFPKEGPSILRIQQVVRGDSAAYFCASSPNREDHEQYFGPGTRLTVT.

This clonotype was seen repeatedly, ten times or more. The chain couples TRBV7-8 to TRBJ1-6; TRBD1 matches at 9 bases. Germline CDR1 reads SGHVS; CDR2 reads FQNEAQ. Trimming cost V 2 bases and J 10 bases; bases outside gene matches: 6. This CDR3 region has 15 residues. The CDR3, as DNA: TGTGCCAGCAGCTTAAGACAGGGGGTGGACTCACCCCTCCACTTT. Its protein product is CASSLRQGVDSPLHF.

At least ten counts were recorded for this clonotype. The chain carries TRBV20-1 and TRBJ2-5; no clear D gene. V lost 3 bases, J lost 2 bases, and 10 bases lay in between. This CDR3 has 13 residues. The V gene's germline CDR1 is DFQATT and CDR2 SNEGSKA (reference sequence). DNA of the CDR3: TGCAGTGCTAGTGTCGCCAGTCAAGAGACCCAGTACTTC. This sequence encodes CSASVASQETQYF.

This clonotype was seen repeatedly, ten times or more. DNA for the CDR3: TGCAGTGCTCCTAGGACAGGGTCGAACACTGAAGCTTTCTTT. Encoded protein: CSAPRTGSNTEAFF. The chain uses TRBV20-1 and TRBJ1-1; 8 bases are shared with TRBD1. The J segment lost 1 base and the V segment lost 5 bases, leaving 6 bases of the junction unmatched. Looked up from germline, CDR1 is DFQATT and CDR2 is SNEGSKA (reference sequence). The CDR3 has 14 residues.

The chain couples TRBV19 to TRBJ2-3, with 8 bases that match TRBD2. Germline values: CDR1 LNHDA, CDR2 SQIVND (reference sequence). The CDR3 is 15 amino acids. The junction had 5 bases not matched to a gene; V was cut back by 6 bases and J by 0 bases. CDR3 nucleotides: TGTGCCAGTAGATACAGCGGGAGTAGCACAGATACGCAGTATTTT. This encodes CASRYSGSSTDTQYF.

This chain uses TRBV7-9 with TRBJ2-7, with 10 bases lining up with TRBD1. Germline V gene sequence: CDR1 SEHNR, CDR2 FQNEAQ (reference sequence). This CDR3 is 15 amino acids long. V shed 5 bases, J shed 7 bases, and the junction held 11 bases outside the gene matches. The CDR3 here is CASSPYGTGVEEQYF. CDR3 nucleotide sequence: TGTGCCAGCAGCCCGTACGGGACAGGGGTAGAGGAGCAGTACTTC.

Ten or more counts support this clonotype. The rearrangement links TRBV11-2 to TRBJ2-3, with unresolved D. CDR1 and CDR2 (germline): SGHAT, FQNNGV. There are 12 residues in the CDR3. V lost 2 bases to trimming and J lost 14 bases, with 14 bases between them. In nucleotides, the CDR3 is TGTGCCAGCAGCTTAAGTGTCTTACCGGTGTATTTT. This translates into CASSLSVLPVYF.

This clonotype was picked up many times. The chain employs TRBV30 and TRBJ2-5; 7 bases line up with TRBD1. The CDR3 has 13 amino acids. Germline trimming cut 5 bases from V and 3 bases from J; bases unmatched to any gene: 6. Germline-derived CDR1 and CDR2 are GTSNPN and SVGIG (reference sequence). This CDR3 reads CAWFNGTEETQYF. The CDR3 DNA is TGTGCCTGGTTCAATGGGACAGAAGAGACCCAGTACTTC.

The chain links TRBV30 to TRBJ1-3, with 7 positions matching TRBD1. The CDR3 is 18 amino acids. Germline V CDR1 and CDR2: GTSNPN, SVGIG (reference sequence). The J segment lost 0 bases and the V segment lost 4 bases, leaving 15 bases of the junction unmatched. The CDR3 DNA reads TGTGCCTGGAACGCCCCCGGGGACAGCAAAATCTCTGGAAACACCATATATTTT. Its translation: CAWNAPGDSKISGNTIYF.

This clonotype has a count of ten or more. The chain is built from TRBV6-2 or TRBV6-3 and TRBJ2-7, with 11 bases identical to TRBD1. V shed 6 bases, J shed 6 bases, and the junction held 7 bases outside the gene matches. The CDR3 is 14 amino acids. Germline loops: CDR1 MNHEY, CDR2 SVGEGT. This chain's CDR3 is CASSAGTGGFEQYF. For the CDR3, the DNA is TGTGCCAGCAGCGCCGGGACAGGGGGATTCGAGCAGTACTTC.

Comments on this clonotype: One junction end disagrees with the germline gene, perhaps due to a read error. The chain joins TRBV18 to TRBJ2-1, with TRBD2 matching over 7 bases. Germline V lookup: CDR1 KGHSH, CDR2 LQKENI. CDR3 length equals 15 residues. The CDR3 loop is CASSPRGRTYNEQLF. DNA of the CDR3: TGTGCCAGCTCACCACGCGGGAGAACCTACAATGAGCAGCTCTTC. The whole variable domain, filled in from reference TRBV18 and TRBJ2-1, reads NAGVMQNPRHLVRRRGQEARLRCSPMKGHSHVYWYRQLPEEGLKFMVYLQKENIIDESGMPKERFSAEFPKEGPSILRIQQVVRGDSAAYFCASSPRGRTYNEQLFGPGTRLTVL.

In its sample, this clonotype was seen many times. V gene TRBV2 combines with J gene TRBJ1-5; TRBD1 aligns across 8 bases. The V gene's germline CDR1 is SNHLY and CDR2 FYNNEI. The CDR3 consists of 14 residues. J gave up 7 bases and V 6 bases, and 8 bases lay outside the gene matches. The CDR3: CASRAGQGLQPQHF. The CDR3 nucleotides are TGTGCCAGCAGGGCTGGACAGGGACTCCAGCCCCAGCATTTT.

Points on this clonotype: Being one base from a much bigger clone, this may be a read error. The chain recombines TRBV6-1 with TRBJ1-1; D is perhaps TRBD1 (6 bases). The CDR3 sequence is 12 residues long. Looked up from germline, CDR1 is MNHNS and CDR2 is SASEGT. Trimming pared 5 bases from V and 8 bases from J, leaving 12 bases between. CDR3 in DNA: TGTGCCAGCAGTCCCAGGACAGCAGAAGCTTTCTTT. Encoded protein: CASSPRTAEAFF.

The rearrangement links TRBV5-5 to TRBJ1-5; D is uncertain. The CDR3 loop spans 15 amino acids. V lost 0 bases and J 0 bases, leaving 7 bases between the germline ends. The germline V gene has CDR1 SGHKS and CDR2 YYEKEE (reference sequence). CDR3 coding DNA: TGTGCCAGCAGCTTGGCTTGGTATAGCAATCAGCCCCAGCATTTT. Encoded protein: CASSLAWYSNQPQHF.

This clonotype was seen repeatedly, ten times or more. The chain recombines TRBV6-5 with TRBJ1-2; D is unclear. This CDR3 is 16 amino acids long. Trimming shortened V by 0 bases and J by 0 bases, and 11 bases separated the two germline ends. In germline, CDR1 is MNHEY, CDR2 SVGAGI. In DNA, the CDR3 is TGTGCCAGCAGTTACTCTCGGTTGGGCGCTAACTATGGCTACACCTTC. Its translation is CASSYSRLGANYGYTF.

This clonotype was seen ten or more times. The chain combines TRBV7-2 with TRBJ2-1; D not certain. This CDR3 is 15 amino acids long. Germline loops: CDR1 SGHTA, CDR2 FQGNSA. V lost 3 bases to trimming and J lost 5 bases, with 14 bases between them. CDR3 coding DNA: TGTGCCAGCAGCTTGGCCCCCCCTCGGGACAATGAGCAGTTCTTC. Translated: CASSLAPPRDNEQFF.

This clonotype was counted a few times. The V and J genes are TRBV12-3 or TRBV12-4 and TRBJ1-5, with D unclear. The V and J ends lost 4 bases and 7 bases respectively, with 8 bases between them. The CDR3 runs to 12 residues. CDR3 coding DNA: TGTGCCAGCAGTTATCAGCGGCAGCCCCAGCATTTT. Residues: CASSYQRQPQHF.

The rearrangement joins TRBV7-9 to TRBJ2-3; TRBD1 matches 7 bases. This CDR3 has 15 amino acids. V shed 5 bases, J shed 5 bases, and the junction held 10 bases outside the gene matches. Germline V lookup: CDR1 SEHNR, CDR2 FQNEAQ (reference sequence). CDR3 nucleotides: TGTGCCAGCAGCCCGGGGACAGATCCCTTAGATACGCAGTATTTT. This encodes CASSPGTDPLDTQYF.

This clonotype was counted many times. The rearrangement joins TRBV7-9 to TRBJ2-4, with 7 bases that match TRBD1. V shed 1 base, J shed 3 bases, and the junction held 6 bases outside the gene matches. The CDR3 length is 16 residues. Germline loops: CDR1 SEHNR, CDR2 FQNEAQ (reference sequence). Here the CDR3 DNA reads TGTGCCAGCAGCTTAGGAGGGGGCGCAGACAAAAACATTCAGTACTTC. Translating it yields CASSLGGGADKNIQYF.

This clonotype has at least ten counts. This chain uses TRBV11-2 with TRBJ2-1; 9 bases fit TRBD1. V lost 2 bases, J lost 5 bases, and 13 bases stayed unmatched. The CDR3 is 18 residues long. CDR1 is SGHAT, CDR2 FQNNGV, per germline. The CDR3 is CASSLLYAGQGRNNEQFF. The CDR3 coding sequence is TGTGCCAGCAGCTTATTGTACGCGGGACAGGGTAGGAACAATGAGCAGTTCTTC.

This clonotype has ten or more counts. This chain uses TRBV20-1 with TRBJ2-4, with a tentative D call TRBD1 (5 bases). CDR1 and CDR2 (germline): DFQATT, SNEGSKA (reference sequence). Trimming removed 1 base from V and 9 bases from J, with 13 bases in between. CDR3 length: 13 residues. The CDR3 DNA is TGCAGTGCTAGAGGGGCAGGGCTGGTCATTCAGTACTTC. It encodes CSARGAGLVIQYF.

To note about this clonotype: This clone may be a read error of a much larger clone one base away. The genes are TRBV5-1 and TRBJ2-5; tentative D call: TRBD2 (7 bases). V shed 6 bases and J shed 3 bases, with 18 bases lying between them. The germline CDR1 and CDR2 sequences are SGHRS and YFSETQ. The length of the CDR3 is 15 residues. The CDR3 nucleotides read TGCGCCAGCACTCCGCGCGGGGGCGTCGAAGAGACCCAGTACTTC. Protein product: CASTPRGGVEETQYF.

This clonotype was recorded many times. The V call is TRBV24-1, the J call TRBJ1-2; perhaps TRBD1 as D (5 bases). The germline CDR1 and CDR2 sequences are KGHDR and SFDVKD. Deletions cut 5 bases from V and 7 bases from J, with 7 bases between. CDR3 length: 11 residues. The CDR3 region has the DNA TGTGCCACCAGTGGAGGGGTTGGCTACACCTTC. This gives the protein CATSGGVGYTF.

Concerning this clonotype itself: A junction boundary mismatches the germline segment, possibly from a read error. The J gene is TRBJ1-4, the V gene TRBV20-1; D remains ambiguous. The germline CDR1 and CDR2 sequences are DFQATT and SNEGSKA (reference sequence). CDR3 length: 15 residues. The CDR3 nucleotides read TGCAGTGCCATTGACACCTTTGCAACTAATGGAAAACTGTTTTTT. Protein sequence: CSAIDTFATNGKLFF.